These 6 T cell receptor beta chains were sequenced from one sample in a study of blood T cell repertoires in COVID-19. TCRdb keeps only in-frame clones here, not all; method: immunoSEQ multiplex PCR. The table lists some 300,000 clones, about 90% of them singletons. Input material: PBMCs or T cells enriched from blood (not recorded which). These receptors were obtained from a woman aged 45-65 years who had been exposed to COVID-19.

The rearrangement joins TRBV19 to TRBJ2-6; possible D gene TRBD1, 5 bases. Per germline, CDR1 LNHDA and CDR2 SQIVND (reference sequence). The CDR3 runs 20 residues. V was cut by 3 bases and J by 0 bases, with 21 bases left in between. The CDR3 reads CASSIGPGRAPNSGANVLTF. CDR3 DNA sequence: TGTGCCAGTAGTATTGGCCCCGGCAGGGCCCCAAACTCTGGGGCCAACGTCCTGACTTTC.

The V gene is TRBV11-2, the J gene TRBJ1-1, with TRBD1 identical over 8 bases. Germline lookup yields CDR1 SGHAT and CDR2 FQNNGV. The CDR3 covers 15 residues. J lost 1 base, V lost 7 bases, and 8 bases had no gene match. The CDR3 here is CASIQGAGWNTEAFF. CDR3 coding DNA: TGTGCCAGCATCCAGGGGGCGGGGTGGAACACTGAAGCTTTCTTT.

Comments on this clone: The identical CDR3 is also encoded by other nucleotide sequences in the sample. This chain uses TRBV5-1 with TRBJ1-1, with 8 positions matching TRBD1. Per the germline V gene, CDR1 is SGHRS and CDR2 is YFSETQ. The junction had 2 bases not matched to a gene; V was cut back by 2 bases and J by 5 bases. The CDR3 has 13 amino acids. The CDR3: CASSFTGGTEAFF. CDR3 in DNA: TGCGCCAGCAGCTTTACAGGGGGGACTGAAGCTTTCTTT.

About this clone: Sequence at one end of the junction differs from germline and may be a read error. This sequence joins TRBV28 and TRBJ1-5, with 7 nucleotides matching TRBD1. The CDR3 spans 15 residues. CDR1 is MDHEN and CDR2 is SYDVKM in the germline V gene. The CDR3 here is CASSLTGDSIQPQHF. The DNA for the CDR3 is TGTGCCAGCAGTTTAACCGGGGACAGCATTCAGCCCCAGCATTTT.

CDR3 sequence (DNA): TGTGCCACCAGTGAACAGGGACAGAGCCAGCCCCAGCATTTT. It encodes CATSEQGQSQPQHF. The chain has TRBV24-1 and TRBJ1-5; TRBD1 matches 7 bases. Germline assignment: CDR1 KGHDR and CDR2 SFDVKD. The CDR3 is 14 amino acids. The junction had 6 bases not matched to a gene; V was cut back by 4 bases and J by 7 bases.

The chain employs TRBV5-4 and TRBJ2-5, with 10 bases fitting TRBD2. The CDR3 has 13 amino acids. Trimming at V came to 3 bases and at J to 4 bases, leaving 0 bases not matched to a gene. Per germline, CDR1 SGHNT and CDR2 YYREEE (reference sequence). CDR3 in DNA: TGTGCCAGCAGCTCTAGCGGGGGAGAGACCCAGTACTTC. As protein: CASSSSGGETQYF.